This T cell receptor beta chain was retrieved from a study of OX40 agonist ivuxolimab in advanced cancers. About the investigation overall: The costimulatory receptor OX40 (CD134) was targeted by ivuxolimab, a fully human IgG2 agonistic monoclonal antibody. Intravenous ivuxolimab was administered to patients every 2 weeks at six dose levels: 0.01, 0.1, 0.3, 1.5, 3 and 10 mg/kg. Of the 50 or so patients in dose escalation, about 20 had hepatocellular carcinoma, roughly 15 had melanoma, 9 had renal cell carcinoma and 9 had head and neck cancer. A male proportion of around 83% and a mean age of approximately 55 years, ranging from roughly 23 to 90, were recorded for the dose-escalation cohort. Prior anti-PD-1, anti-PD-L1 or anti-CTLA-4 therapy was permitted, and 40% of dose-escalation patients had received checkpoint inhibitors. Partial responses were achieved by three dose-escalation patients, of whom one had hepatocellular carcinoma and two had cutaneous melanoma. The purpose of peripheral TCRbeta sequencing was to test whether ivuxolimab changed TCR sequence diversity and led to clonal T-cell expansion. The paper describes the monotherapy dose-escalation part (N ≈ 49 patients) of the phase I trial of ivuxolimab.

To sequence the TCRbeta CDR3 region, genomic DNA was isolated from the sorted cells. TCRbeta CDR3 regions were sequenced using the immunoSEQ Assay. TCRdb took over this immuneACCESS table, retaining in-frame rearrangements with V and J assigned. Such tables are incomplete; in checked studies, under half of the missing clones stem from an unresolved V gene, and the remainder is unexplained. The sample data list tens of thousands of clones, and 81% of these were observed just once. 5.5% to 7% of the sample lies in the top ten. General conclusions and limits of the study: Partial responders in the 0.1-3.0 mg/kg groups had among the lowest normalized peripheral clonal expansion, especially among CD8+ T cells. Low levels of normalized T-cell clonal expansion were also shown by some nonresponding patients. The antigen specificity of the clonally expanded peripheral T cells was not determined. After ivuxolimab, more expanded clones were found on average in CD8+ T cells than in CD4+ T cells. At doses of 0.1 to 3.0 mg/kg, clonal expansion of both CD4+ and CD8+ T cells in blood was seen between baseline and week 6.

The trial excluded patients who had a history of autoimmune disease or were on systemic immunosuppression. Peripheral blood for TCR sequencing was drawn from every dose cohort at baseline, at cycle 4 day 1 and at cycle 7 day 1. Samples came from an open-label, multicenter, first-in-human phase I dose-escalation trial of ivuxolimab. Adults with locally advanced or metastatic melanoma, renal cell carcinoma, hepatocellular carcinoma or head and neck squamous cell carcinoma were enrolled in the trial. Before TCR sequencing, CD4+ T cells and CD8+ T cells from peripheral blood were sorted into separate populations. As concerns this clone: Its antigen has not been determined. There are no base qualities to consult, and no much larger clone falls within one base.

Sequencing used CD4+ or CD8+ T cells sorted from blood, obtained in a trial of the OX40 agonist ivuxolimab. The source is an adult with an advanced solid tumor such as melanoma, head and neck, liver or kidney cancer.

CDR3 protein: CASSPRPTSGRPLTYEQYF. DNA sequence: TGTGCCAGCAGCCCCCGGCCGACTAGCGGGAGGCCCCTAACCTACGAGCAGTACTTC. The rearranged segments are TRBV7-4 and TRBJ2-7; 13 middle bases align to TRBD2. Measured from the cysteine to the phenylalanine, the CDR3 is 19 residues long. Only the CDR3 DNA stays, 57 bases, in frame from base 1. V and J are trimmed by 5 bases and 2 bases, and the gene matches miss 15 bases of the junction. The CDR1 and CDR2 encoded by the germline V gene are SGHVT and SQSDAQ.